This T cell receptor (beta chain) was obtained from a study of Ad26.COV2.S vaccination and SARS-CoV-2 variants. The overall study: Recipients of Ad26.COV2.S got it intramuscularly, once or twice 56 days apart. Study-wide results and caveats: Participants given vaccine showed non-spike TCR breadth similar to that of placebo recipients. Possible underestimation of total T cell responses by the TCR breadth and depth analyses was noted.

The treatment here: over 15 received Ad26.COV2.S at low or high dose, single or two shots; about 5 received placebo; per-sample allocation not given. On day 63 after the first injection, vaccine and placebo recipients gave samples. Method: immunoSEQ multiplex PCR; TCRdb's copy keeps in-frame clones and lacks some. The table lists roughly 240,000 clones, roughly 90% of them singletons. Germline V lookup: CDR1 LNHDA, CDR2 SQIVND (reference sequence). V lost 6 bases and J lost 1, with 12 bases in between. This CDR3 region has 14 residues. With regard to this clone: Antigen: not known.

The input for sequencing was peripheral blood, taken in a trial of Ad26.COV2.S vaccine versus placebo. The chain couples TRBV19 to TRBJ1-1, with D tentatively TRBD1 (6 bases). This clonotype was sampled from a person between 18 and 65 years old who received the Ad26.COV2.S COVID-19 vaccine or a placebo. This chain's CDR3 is CASRRTATNTEAFF. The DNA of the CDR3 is TGTGCCAGTAGGAGGACAGCTACGAACACTGAAGCTTTCTTT.